The entry below gives a single T cell receptor beta chain sequence along with its context. The junction and the germline gene differ at one end; a read error may be behind it. The sample carries other DNA sequences with the same CDR3. Before the diagnostic colonoscopy, ulcerative colitis patients were free of immunosuppressive medication. The germline V gene has CDR1 GTSNPN and CDR2 SVGIG (reference sequence). The CDR3 length is 12 residues. Clones were sequenced by immunoSEQ multiplex PCR, and TCRdb holds only the in-frame ones, with some missing. The sample has around 64,000 clones; less than 90% are singletons. The entry originates in a study of pediatric ulcerative colitis.

This TCR came from a boy aged 5 to 17 with severe ulcerative colitis. Source material: blood. The chain employs TRBV30 and TRBJ1-3; D is undetermined. The CDR3 nucleotides are TGTGCCTGGAGTGTACCAGGAAACACCATATACTTT. Residues: CAWSVPGNTIYF.